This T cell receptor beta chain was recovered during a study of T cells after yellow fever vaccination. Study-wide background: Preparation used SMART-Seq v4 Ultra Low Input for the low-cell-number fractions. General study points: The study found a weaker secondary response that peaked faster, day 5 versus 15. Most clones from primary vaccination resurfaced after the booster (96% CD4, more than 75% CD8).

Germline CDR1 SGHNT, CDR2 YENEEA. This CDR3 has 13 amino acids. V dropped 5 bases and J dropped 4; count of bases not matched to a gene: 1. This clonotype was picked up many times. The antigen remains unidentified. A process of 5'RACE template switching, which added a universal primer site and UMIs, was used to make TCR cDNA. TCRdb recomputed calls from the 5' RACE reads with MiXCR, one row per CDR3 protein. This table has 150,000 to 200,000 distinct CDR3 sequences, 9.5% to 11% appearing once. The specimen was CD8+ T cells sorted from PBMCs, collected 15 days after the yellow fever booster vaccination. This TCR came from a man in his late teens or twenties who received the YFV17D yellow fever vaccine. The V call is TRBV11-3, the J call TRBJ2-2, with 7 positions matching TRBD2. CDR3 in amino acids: CASSLAVTGELFF. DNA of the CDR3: TGTGCCAGCAGCCTAGCGGTCACCGGGGAGCTGTTTTTT.